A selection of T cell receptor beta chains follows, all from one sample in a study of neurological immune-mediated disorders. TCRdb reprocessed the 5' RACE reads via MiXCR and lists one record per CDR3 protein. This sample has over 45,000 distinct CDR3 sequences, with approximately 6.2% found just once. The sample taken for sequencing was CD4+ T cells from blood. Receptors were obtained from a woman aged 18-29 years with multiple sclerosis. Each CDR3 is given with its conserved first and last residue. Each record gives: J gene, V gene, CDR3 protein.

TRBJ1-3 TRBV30 CAWRPGQIHLSGNTIYF
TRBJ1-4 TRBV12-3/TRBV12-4 CASSAYRTDRNLEKLFF
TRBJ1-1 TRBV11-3 CASSLTQANTEAFF
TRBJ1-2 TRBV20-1 CSARDPAGSDYGYTF
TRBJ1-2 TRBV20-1 CSAQGGNGYTF
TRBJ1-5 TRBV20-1 CSARVGGAGQPQHF
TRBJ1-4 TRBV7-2 CASSPGRGRGLTEKLFF
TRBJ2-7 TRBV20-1 CSAITGGTYEQYF
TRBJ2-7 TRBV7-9 CASSLRSSGTYEQYF
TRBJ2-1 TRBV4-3 CASSQVFTSKDEQFF
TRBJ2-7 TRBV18 CASSPLGDAYEQYF
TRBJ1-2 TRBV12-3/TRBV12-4 CASSLDRDIYGYTF
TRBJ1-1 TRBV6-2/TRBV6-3 CASSRHGGDYGTEAFF
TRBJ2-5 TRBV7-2 CASSLVGSGPSAEETQYF
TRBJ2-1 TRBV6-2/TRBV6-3 CASSYSGGEQFF
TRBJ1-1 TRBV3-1 CASSQGDRDGGEAFF
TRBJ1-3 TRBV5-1 CASSYGGQSGNTIYF
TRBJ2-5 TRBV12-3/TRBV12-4 CASTNWVGQGQETQYF
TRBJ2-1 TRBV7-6 CASSKRQGLIPGLLQFF
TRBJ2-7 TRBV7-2 CASSLAPGPRSYEQYF
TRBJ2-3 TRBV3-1 CASSQTGGRLDTQYF
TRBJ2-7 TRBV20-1 CSARDSGGEPYEQYF
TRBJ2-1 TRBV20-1 CSARKVPRTESSYNEQFF
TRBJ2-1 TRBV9 CASSDRGGAYNEQFF
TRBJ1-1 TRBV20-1 CSARVGQAYLEAFF
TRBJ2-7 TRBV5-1 CASSFSGELSYEQYF
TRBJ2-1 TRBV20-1 CSAIRDRGGSEQFF
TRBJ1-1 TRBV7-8 CASSLAGQRNTEVFF
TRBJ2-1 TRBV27 CASSLTSELYNEQFF
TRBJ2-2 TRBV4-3 CASSQTVLPSGELFF
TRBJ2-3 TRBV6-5 CASSYWGSRSSYVSTDTQYF
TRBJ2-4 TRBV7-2 CASSDYDIQYF
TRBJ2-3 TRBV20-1 CSARGGSSGIPRTDTQYF
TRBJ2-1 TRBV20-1 CSARETNRGKRNEQFF
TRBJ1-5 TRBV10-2 CASSRDSRNQPQHF
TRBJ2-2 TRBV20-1 CSARPRFGSGSVGDTGELFF
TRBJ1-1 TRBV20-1 CSARVAGLNTEAFF
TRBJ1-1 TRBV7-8 CASSLVMGGAGGSTEAFF
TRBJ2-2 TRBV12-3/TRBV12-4 CASSLSGGRANTGELFF
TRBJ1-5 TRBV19 CASSPTAMNQPQHF
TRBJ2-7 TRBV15 CATSRASQGPTSGGAAEQYF
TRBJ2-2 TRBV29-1 CSVDRGSNTGELFF
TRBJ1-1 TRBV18 CASSPASKNTEAFF
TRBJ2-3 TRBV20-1 CSARLRTREGDTQYF
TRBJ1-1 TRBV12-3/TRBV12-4 CASSLGPGTEAFF
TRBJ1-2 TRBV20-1 CSATVNYGYTF
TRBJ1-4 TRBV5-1 CASSLARGQWEKLFF
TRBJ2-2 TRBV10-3 CAISENIPGELFF
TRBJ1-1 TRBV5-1 CASSLGGVRVTEAFF
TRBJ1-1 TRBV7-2 CASSFKEGAEAFF
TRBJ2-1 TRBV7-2 CASSLITYNEQFF
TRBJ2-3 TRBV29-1 CSVDSGTGRRADTQYF